Listed below are T cell receptor beta chains from one sample, sequenced in a study of cytomegalovirus exposure and HLA in healthy donors. Measured with immunoSEQ multiplex PCR; TCRdb has only the in-frame clones, and not every one. Found here are 150,000 or so clones, approximately 84% of them singletons; the top ten hold roughly 1.4%. Sequencing was performed on PBMCs. The receptor set was obtained from a man aged 30-40 years in good health and CMV-seropositive. The CDR3 runs from the conserved cysteine through the conserved F or W. A D gene is named only where the DNA matches it firmly. The size of a clone is reported for some rows only, either as once, few or many, or as a class for expanded clones.

-	TRBJ1-5	-	TRBV28	TGTGCCAGCATGGGGGGGGGCAATCAGCCCCAGCATTTT	CASMGGGNQPQHF
-	TRBJ1-2	-	TRBV2	TGTGCCAGCACCTTAACAATTCGCGACAGCCACTATGGCTACACCTTC	CASTLTIRDSHYGYTF
few	TRBJ1-2	-	TRBV20-1	TGCAGTGCTCTTTTAAACTATGGCTACACCTTC	CSALLNYGYTF
-	TRBJ2-7	TRBD2	TRBV27	TGTGCCAGCAGTTTATCGACTAGCGGTTTCTACGAGCAGTACTTC	CASSLSTSGFYEQYF
-	TRBJ2-4	-	TRBV5-1	TGCGCCAGCAGCTTGAGACGGGACACGGCCAAAAACATTCAGTACTTC	CASSLRRDTAKNIQYF
-	TRBJ1-1	-	TRBV11-2	TGTGCCAGCAGCTTGAGGGATTCGGACACTGAAGCTTTCTTT	CASSLRDSDTEAFF
once	TRBJ1-6	TRBD1	TRBV6-5	TGTGCCAGCAGTTACGGACAGGGAGTATCACCCCTCCACTTT	CASSYGQGVSPLHF
-	TRBJ1-2	TRBD1	TRBV28	TGTGCCAGCAGTCGTGGACAGGATCATGGCTACACCTTC	CASSRGQDHGYTF
-	TRBJ2-7	-	TRBV6-1	TGTGCCAGCGGGCGGAATTGGGAGACCTACGAGCAGTACTTC	CASGRNWETYEQYF
-	TRBJ2-7	TRBD2	TRBV6-5	TGTGCCAGCAGTTACTCTGGGACTAGCGTCTACGAGCAGTACTTC	CASSYSGTSVYEQYF
-	TRBJ1-5	-	TRBV5-6	TGTGCCAGCAGCTTGGGAATTACTAATCAGCCCCAGCATTTT	CASSLGITNQPQHF
-	TRBJ1-1	-	TRBV19	TGTGCCAGTAGGACTGACGGAGGGAACACTGAAGCTTTCTTT	CASRTDGGNTEAFF
-	TRBJ1-5	TRBD1	TRBV5-1	TGCGCCAGCAGCTTGGACGGACAGGGGGCAAATCAGCCCCAGCATTTT	CASSLDGQGANQPQHF
-	TRBJ1-6	TRBD1	TRBV9	TGTGCCAGCAGCGACCGGGACAGGCATACCCTCCACTTT	CASSDRDRHTLHF
-	TRBJ1-2	-	TRBV5-1	TGCGCCAGCAGCTACAGTTCGGGCAGGGCAATCTATGGCTACACCTTC	CASSYSSGRAIYGYTF
-	TRBJ2-7	-	TRBV28	TGTGCCAGCAGCTTGAGAGGCGACGAGCAGTACTTC	CASSLRGDEQYF
-	TRBJ2-5	TRBD2	TRBV27	TGTGCCAGCAGTTTACGGGGGGTGCGGGAGCTAGGTCGGGAGACCCAGTACTTC	CASSLRGVRELGRETQYF
-	TRBJ2-6	-	TRBV4-2	TGTGCCAGCAGCCAAGATGGCCAGCGATTTACTGGGGCCAACGTCCTGACTTTC	CASSQDGQRFTGANVLTF
-	TRBJ2-5	TRBD2	TRBV19	TGTGCCAGTAGTATGTATCGGGGGGGCCGCGAGACCCAGTACTTC	CASSMYRGGRETQYF
-	TRBJ1-2	-	TRBV9	TGTGCCAGCAGCGCCTACAGAAACAGGGAGCACTATGGCTACACCTTC	CASSAYRNREHYGYTF
once	TRBJ2-3	TRBD1	TRBV25-1	TGTGCCAGCAGTGACACCGGGACAGCAGATACGCAGTATTTT	CASSDTGTADTQYF
few	TRBJ1-2	TRBD1	TRBV28	TGTGCCAGCAGTTTAGGGGACAGGGTTTACTATGGCTACACCTTC	CASSLGDRVYYGYTF
-	TRBJ2-3	TRBD2	TRBV28	TGTGCCAGTCTAGCGGGGGGGCCAGGGGATACGCAGTATTTT	CASLAGGPGDTQYF
-	TRBJ2-2	-	TRBV2	TGTGCCAGCAGTGAGCAGTCGGGGGAAGCCGGGGAGCTGTTTTTT	CASSEQSGEAGELFF
-	TRBJ1-3	TRBD1	TRBV9	TGTGCCAGCAGCGATGAGGGGGCTTTCTCTGGAAACACCATATATTTT	CASSDEGAFSGNTIYF
-	TRBJ2-7	-	TRBV28	TGTGCCAGCAGTTTGGCGGGGCAATACGAGCAGTACTTC	CASSLAGQYEQYF
-	TRBJ2-7	TRBD2	TRBV5-1	TGCGCCAGCAGCTTTAGCGGGAGGACCGAGCAGTACTTC	CASSFSGRTEQYF
-	TRBJ2-2	TRBD2	TRBV29-1	TGCAGCGGCACTGAGCGGGAGTTTTCCGGGGAGCTGTTTTTT	CSGTEREFSGELFF
-	TRBJ1-2	-	TRBV28	TGTGCCAGCTCCCTGGGAGGGGCTTCCTCTGGCTACACCTTC	CASSLGGASSGYTF
-	TRBJ1-2	TRBD1	TRBV28	TGTGCCAGCAGTTCCGGACAGGATCTAGGCTACACCTTC	CASSSGQDLGYTF
-	TRBJ2-5	-	TRBV5-4	TGTGCCAGCAGCTCGTGGACTCTACAAGAGACCCAGTACTTC	CASSSWTLQETQYF